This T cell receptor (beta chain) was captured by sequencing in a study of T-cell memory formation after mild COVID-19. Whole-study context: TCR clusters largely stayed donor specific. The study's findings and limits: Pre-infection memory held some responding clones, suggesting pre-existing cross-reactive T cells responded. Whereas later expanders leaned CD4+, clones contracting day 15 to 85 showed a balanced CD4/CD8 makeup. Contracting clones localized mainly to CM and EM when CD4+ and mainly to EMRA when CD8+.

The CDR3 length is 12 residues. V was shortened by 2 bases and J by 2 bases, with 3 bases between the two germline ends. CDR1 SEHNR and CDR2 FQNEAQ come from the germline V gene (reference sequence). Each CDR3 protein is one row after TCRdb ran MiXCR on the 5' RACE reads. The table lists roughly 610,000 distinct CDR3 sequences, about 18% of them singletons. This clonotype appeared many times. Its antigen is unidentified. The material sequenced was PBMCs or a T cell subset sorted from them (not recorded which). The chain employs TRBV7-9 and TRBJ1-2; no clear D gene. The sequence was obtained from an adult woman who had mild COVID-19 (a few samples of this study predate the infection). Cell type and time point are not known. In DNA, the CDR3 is TGTGCCAGCAGCTTAAAGAACTATGGCTACACCTTC. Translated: CASSLKNYGYTF.